One T cell receptor beta chain is described in this entry. Its antigen is as yet unknown. The sample originates from a study of OX40 agonist ivuxolimab in advanced cancers. Regarding the study as a whole: Among patients with partial responses at 0.1-3.0 mg/kg, clonal expansion was among the lowest.

TCRdb's table, derived via immunoSEQ multiplex PCR, lists solely in-frame clones and lacks some. The sample holds 100,000 or so clones, roughly nine tenths seen once. From germline, CDR1 is MNHNS and CDR2 SASEGT. V lost 5 bases and J 8 bases, leaving 16 bases between the germline ends. The CDR3 is 14 residues long. This receptor was taken from an adult with an advanced solid tumor such as melanoma, head and neck, liver or kidney cancer. This sequence joins TRBV6-1 and TRBJ2-1; D not resolved. The sequences come from CD4+ or CD8+ T cells sorted from blood, collected in a trial of the OX40 agonist ivuxolimab. CDR3 residues: CASSPSPSPYEQFF. CDR3 coding DNA: TGTGCCAGCAGTCCCTCACCCTCTCCCTATGAGCAGTTCTTC.